The rows below give T cell receptor beta chains drawn from one sample of a study of PD-1 blockade in classical Hodgkin lymphoma. The assay was immunoSEQ multiplex PCR, and TCRdb's table has in-frame clones only and misses some. Counted here are some 23,000 clones, about 93% occurring once; the ten biggest clones make up 3.5% to 5%. The sequenced sample consisted of peripheral blood mononuclear cells (PBMCs). Source of these receptors: a human donor with classical Hodgkin lymphoma. Both conserved end residues are part of each CDR3. Fields, in order: J gene, clone size, CDR3 length, D gene, V gene, CDR3 DNA, CDR3 protein. The D gene is left open where the match is weak. Not every row has a clone size; where given, it reads once, few, many or a size class.

TRBJ1-1,-,16,-,TRBV11-2,TGTGCCAGCAGCTTAGCTCGGCTGCCGGGGGACACTGAAGCTTTCTTT,CASSLARLPGDTEAFF
TRBJ2-7,-,15,TRBD2,TRBV27,TGTGCCAGCAGTATCGCTAGCGGGAGGCTTGGCGAGCAGTACTTC,CASSIASGRLGEQYF
TRBJ2-3,-,14,-,TRBV6-1,TGTGCCAGCAGAGAGGGGGGGTTCACAGATACGCAGTATTTT,CASREGGFTDTQYF
TRBJ2-4,-,19,-,TRBV23-1,TGCGCCAGCAGTCAATTGCGTTCTGGGGAGGAACTAGCCAAAAACATTCAGTACTTC,CASSQLRSGEELAKNIQYF
TRBJ2-3,-,16,TRBD1,TRBV4-3,TGCGCCAGCAGCCATACGGGTGCAGGGGGTACAGATACGCAGTATTTT,CASSHTGAGGTDTQYF
TRBJ1-2,-,15,-,TRBV7-2,TGTGCCAGCAGCCCGGGTGGGCGGATTAACTATGGCTACACCTTC,CASSPGGRINYGYTF
TRBJ2-7,-,14,-,TRBV7-2,TGTGCCAGCAGCGTCGTTACAGGGCCCTACGAGCAGTACTTC,CASSVVTGPYEQYF
TRBJ1-1,-,14,TRBD1,TRBV19,TGTGCCAGTAGTCTACCCCAGGGGGGCACTGAAGCTTTCTTT,CASSLPQGGTEAFF
TRBJ2-3,-,14,-,TRBV2,TGTGCCAGCGGCAGGGGATTAGGCACAGATACGCAGTATTTT,CASGRGLGTDTQYF
TRBJ2-2,-,18,TRBD1,TRBV9,TGTGCCAGCAGCGTAACTATTGACGGGACAGCGAGAACCGGGGAGCTGTTTTTT,CASSVTIDGTARTGELFF
TRBJ1-5,-,16,-,TRBV18,TGTGCCAGCTCACCGAGGGGGGGGCAGGGCAATCAGCCCCAGCATTTT,CASSPRGGQGNQPQHF
TRBJ2-7,-,15,-,TRBV15,TGTGCCACCAGCAGAGATCCGGGGATCTCCTACGAGCAGTACTTC,CATSRDPGISYEQYF
TRBJ2-2,-,17,TRBD2,TRBV15,TGTGCCACCAGCAGACCTCGGACTAGCGGGATGACCGGGGAGCTGTTTTTT,CATSRPRTSGMTGELFF
TRBJ2-1,few,14,TRBD2,TRBV6-4,TGTGCCCGACGGACTAGCGGGGGGGCCGGTGAGCAGTTCTTC,CARRTSGGAGEQFF